Detailed here is one TCR beta chain. This clonotype was seen repeatedly, ten times or more. Its antigen is currently not known. There are no base qualities to consult, and no much larger clone falls within one base. Library prep was done by 5' RACE. The run used a NextSeq 500. To correct for sequencing error and PCR bias, the TCR library protocol tagged individual cDNA molecules with unique molecular identifiers. Both TCR alpha and beta chains were sequenced, and tight co-correlation was observed between alpha and beta sequence abundances in each sample. In the paper's pipeline: Decombinator V4 was used to annotate the V gene, J gene and CDR3 of the TCR sequences. Expanded TCRs were defined as changing significantly between any two time points under a Poisson model with p below 0.0001. TCR abundances were normalised to the total number of TCRs sequenced per sample and were expressed as counts per million. MAIT TCRs were defined by TRAV1-2 paired with TRAJ12, TRAJ20 or TRAJ33, and iNKT TCRs by TRAV10 paired with TRAJ18. A search of VDJdb, accessed on 1 November 2021, was run for TCRs annotated to CMV, EBV and SARS-CoV-2, with TCRs annotated for multiple antigens excluded. TCRdb reanalyzed the raw reads on its own, using fastp at Q25 for trimming and MiXCR for clone calling, and kept in-frame beta chains. Rows with a matching CDR3 protein are joined into one entry that keeps the most common DNA and genes. The V and J calls follow TCRdb's processing rather than the paper's. The sample contains tens of thousands of distinct CDR3 sequences, 9.3% of them found a single time. Roughly 20% of the sample is taken by the ten largest.

This was a case-control study nested in a cohort of healthcare workers in London, UK, who had nasopharyngeal swab PCR tests and blood samples taken every week. Healthcare workers were recruited during the week of the UK lockdown, between 23 and 31 March 2020, and followed weekly for up to roughly 15 weeks. The data were taken from a study of early T cells in non-severe SARS-CoV-2 infection (dated by TCRdb to about 2021). Turning to the overall study: Bulk RNA from unsorted whole blood was used for TCR sequencing, so alpha and beta chains could not be paired. Results the study describes overall, beyond this receptor: VDJdb matching was skewed toward anti-spike CD8 responses and likely underestimated virus-specific expansions by missing private and CD4 specificities.

As encoded in the germline V gene, CDR1 is MGHRA while CDR2 is YSYEKL. V is pruned by 3 bases and J by 7 bases, leaving 11 bases of the junction without a gene match. The CDR3 spans 16 residues, from the cysteine through the phenylalanine. This entry keeps only the CDR3 DNA: 48 bases, framed from base 1. The sequencing input was whole blood. The sequence derives from an adult who was a healthcare worker with PCR-confirmed SARS-CoV-2 infection or an uninfected control (not recorded which). The rearrangement joined TRBV4-1 to TRBJ1-4, with 7 junctional bases fitting TRBD1. The CDR3 is CASSHQRGDRLEKLFF. The DNA is as follows: TGCGCCAGCAGCCACCAGAGAGGGGACAGACTTGAAAAACTGTTTTTT.